This T cell receptor (beta chain) emerged from a study of T cell responses to AZD1222 COVID-19 vaccine. Whole-study findings and limits: The donor group comprised mostly white British people and more females; the analysis possibly underestimated clonal diversity.

A word on this clone: Antigen specificity is unknown.

Profiling relied on immunoSEQ multiplex PCR, and the TCRdb table lists in-frame clones only, not all of them. The sample lists some 82,000 clones; over 80% were seen once. This receptor was taken from an adult in good health. Sequenced here: peripheral blood, sampled on day 0 of AZD1222 vaccination.

The CDR3: CASSYANTEAFF. The CDR3 DNA is TGTGCCAGCAGTTACGCGAACACTGAAGCTTTCTTT. The chain has TRBV6-5 and TRBJ1-1, with no clear D. Trimming removed 2 bases at V and 1 base at J, with 2 bases between. This CDR3 spans 12 amino acids. CDR1 and CDR2 from the germline V gene are MNHEY and SVGAGI.